This T cell receptor (beta chain) came from a study of T-cell reconstitution after alpha-beta-depleted transplantation in children. The TCRbeta library incorporated unique molecular identifiers. MiXCR, applied by TCRdb to the PCR reads, yields one record per CDR3 protein. This table has about 540,000 distinct CDR3 sequences, approximately 20% appearing once. Germline CDR1 and CDR2: PRHDT and FYEKMQ (reference sequence). V shed 5 bases, J shed 7 bases, and the junction held 12 bases outside the gene matches. The CDR3 runs to 16 residues. Sequencing was performed on PBMCs from the stem cell graft donor, taken from the stem cell graft. This receptor was taken from a human donor who donated a stem cell graft to a child with acute lymphoblastic leukemia. The genes are TRBV13 and TRBJ2-1, with 9 bases identical to TRBD1. In nucleotides, the CDR3 is TGTGCCAGCAGCCCAAACCCCCGGGACAGGGAAAATGAGCAGTTCTTC. It is translated as CASSPNPRDRENEQFF. The full variable domain, rest sourced from reference TRBV13 and TRBJ2-1, is AAGVIQSPRHLIKEKRETATLKCYPIPRHDTVYWYQQGPGQDPQFLISFYEKMQSDKGSIPDRFSAQQFSDYHSELNMSSLELGDSALYFCASSPNPRDRENEQFFGPGTRLTVL.